A single sample gave rise to the 7 T cell receptor beta chains below, sequenced in a study of CD8+ T cells in alopecia areata. The sequencing template was cDNA reverse transcribed from extracted RNA. Clones were read by immunoSEQ multiplex PCR, and TCRdb kept only the in-frame ones, dropping some. The sample has around 270,000 clones; 58% are singletons. Treatment denoted: oral pan-JAK inhibitor, 5-10 mg twice daily. The sample consisted of CD4+ T cells sorted from blood, taken at week 24, from a patient treated with tofacitinib. These receptors were collected from a human donor with alopecia areata.

The CDR3 coding sequence is TGTGCCAGCAGTTCGGGACAGGGGAATGAAAAACTGTTTTTT. Translated, it gives CASSSGQGNEKLFF. V and J are TRBV6-5 and TRBJ1-4, with 10 nucleotides matching TRBD1. V dropped 4 bases and J dropped 5; count of bases not matched to a gene: 1. The length of the CDR3 is 14 residues. CDR1 is MNHEY, CDR2 SVGAGI, per germline.

This clone was counted a few times. The chain employs TRBV29-1 and TRBJ2-3; D possibly corresponds to TRBD2 (5 bases). CDR1 and CDR2 from the germline V gene are SQVTM and ANQGSEA. With 8 bases removed from V and 1 base from J, the gap between germline ends came to 13 bases. The CDR3 is 13 amino acids. CDR3 sequence: CSTDSRGTDTQYF. The CDR3, as DNA: TGCAGCACGGACTCCCGAGGCACAGATACGCAGTATTTT.

The chain employs TRBV6-5 and TRBJ2-5; weak D call: TRBD1 (5 bases). The CDR3 has 16 residues. V was cut by 2 bases and J by 2 bases, with 15 bases left in between. Germline CDR1 is MNHEY and CDR2 is SVGAGI. CDR3 residues: CASSYRLGDGQETQYF. The CDR3 coding sequence is TGTGCCAGCAGTTACCGCCTAGGGGATGGTCAAGAGACCCAGTACTTC.

The rearrangement joins TRBV7-9 to TRBJ1-6; no reliable D call. Trimming pared 2 bases from V and 8 bases from J, leaving 13 bases between. There are 15 residues in the CDR3. The germline V gene has CDR1 SEHNR and CDR2 FQNEAQ (reference sequence). The CDR3 spells CASSLTDLIDSPLHF. The DNA of the CDR3 is TGTGCCAGCAGCTTAACGGATCTTATCGATTCACCCCTCCACTTT.

The chain joins TRBV30 to TRBJ2-1; TRBD1 is a possible D gene (6 bases). V was cut by 0 bases and J by 2 bases, with 14 bases left in between. There are 16 residues in the CDR3. The V gene's germline CDR1 is GTSNPN and CDR2 SVGIG (reference sequence). The CDR3 loop is CAWSVIVGAPYNEQFF. In DNA, the CDR3 is TGTGCCTGGAGTGTAATCGTGGGGGCCCCCTACAATGAGCAGTTCTTC.

There are a few counts of this clone. The rearrangement joins TRBV29-1 to TRBJ1-1, with D perhaps matching TRBD1 (5 bases). This CDR3 region has 14 residues. V was cut by 5 bases and J by 1 base, with 14 bases left in between. The germline gives CDR1 SQVTM, CDR2 ANQGSEA. DNA for the CDR3: TGCAGCGTTCATCCCGGGACGGAGAACACTGAAGCTTTCTTT. This translates into CSVHPGTENTEAFF.

The chain couples TRBV30 to TRBJ1-1; D may be TRBD1 (5 bases). The CDR3 runs 13 residues. Germline CDR1 GTSNPN, CDR2 SVGIG (reference sequence). V lost 3 bases to trimming and J lost 8 bases, with 16 bases between them. CDR3 sequence: CAWRSQVGTEAFF. The DNA for the CDR3 is TGTGCCTGGAGGAGCCAGGTCGGGACCGAAGCTTTCTTT.